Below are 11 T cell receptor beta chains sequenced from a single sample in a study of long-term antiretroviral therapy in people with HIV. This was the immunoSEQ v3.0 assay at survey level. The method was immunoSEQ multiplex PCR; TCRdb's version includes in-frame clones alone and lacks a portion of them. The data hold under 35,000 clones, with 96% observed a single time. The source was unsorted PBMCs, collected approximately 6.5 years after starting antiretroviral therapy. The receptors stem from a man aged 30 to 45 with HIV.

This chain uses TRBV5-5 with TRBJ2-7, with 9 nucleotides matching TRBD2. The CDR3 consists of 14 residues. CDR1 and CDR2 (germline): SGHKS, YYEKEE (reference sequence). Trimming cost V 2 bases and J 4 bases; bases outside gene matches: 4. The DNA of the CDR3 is TGTGCCAGCAGCTTTTATAGCGGGGGATACGAGCAGTACTTC. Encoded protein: CASSFYSGGYEQYF. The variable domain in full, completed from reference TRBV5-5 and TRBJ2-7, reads DAGVTQSPTHLIKTRGQQVTLRCSPISGHKSVSWYQQVLGQGPQFIFQYYEKEERGRGNFPDRFSARQFPNYSSELNVNALLLGDSALYLCASSFYSGGYEQYFGPGTRLTVT.

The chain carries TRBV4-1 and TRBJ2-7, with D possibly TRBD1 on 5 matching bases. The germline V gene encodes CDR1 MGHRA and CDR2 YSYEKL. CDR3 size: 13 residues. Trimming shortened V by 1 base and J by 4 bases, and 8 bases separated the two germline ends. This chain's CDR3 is CASSQGSGYEQYF. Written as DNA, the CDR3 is TGCGCCAGCAGCCAAGGGTCAGGGTACGAGCAGTACTTC.

In DNA, the CDR3 is TGTGCCAGCACGGGGGGGAACGACTATGGCTACACCTTC. It translates to CASTGGNDYGYTF. This chain links TRBV27 with TRBJ1-2, with D possibly matching TRBD1 (5 bases). CDR1 and CDR2 (germline): MNHEY, SMNVEV (reference sequence). The CDR3 is made up of 13 amino acids. The ends were cut back, 7 bases at V and 3 bases at J, with 12 bases in the middle.

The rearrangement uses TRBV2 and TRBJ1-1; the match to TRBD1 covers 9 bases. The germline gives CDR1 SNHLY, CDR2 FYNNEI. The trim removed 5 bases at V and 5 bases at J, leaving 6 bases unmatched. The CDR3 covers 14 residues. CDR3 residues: CASSKDRGGTEAFF. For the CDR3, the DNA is TGTGCCAGCAGTAAGGACAGGGGCGGTACTGAAGCTTTCTTT.

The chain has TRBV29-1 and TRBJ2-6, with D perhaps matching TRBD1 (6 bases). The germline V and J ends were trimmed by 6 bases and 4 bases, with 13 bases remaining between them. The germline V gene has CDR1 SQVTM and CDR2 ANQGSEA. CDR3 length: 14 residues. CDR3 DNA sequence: TGCAGCGTAACAGGGTTTTCAGGGGCCAACGTCCTGACTTTC. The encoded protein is CSVTGFSGANVLTF.

The CDR3 DNA reads as TGTGCCAGCAGTTTAAGACTTAATCCTCACACCCTCTTCACAGATACGCAGTATTTT. Its translation is CASSLRLNPHTLFTDTQYF. V and J are TRBV27 and TRBJ2-3, with unresolved D. The CDR3 has 19 amino acids. CDR1 and CDR2 (germline): MNHEY, SMNVEV (reference sequence). Trimming shortened V by 2 bases and J by 2 bases, and 23 bases separated the two germline ends.

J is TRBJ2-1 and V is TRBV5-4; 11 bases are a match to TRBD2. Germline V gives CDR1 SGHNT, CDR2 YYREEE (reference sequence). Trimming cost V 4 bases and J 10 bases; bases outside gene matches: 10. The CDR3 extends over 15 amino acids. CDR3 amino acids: CASSLGTSGREEQFF. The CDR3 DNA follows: TGTGCCAGCAGCCTCGGGACTAGCGGACGAGAGGAGCAGTTCTTC.

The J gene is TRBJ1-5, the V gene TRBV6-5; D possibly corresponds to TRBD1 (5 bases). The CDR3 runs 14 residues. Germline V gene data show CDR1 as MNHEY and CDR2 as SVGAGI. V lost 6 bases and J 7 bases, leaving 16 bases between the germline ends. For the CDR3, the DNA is TGTGCCAGCAGGCGTCTTGGGGGGAACCAGCCCCAGCATTTT. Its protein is CASRRLGGNQPQHF.

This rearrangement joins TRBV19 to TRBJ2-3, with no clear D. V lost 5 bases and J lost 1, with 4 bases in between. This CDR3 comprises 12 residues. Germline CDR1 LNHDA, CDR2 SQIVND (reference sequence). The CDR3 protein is CASSPRTDTQYF. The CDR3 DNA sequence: TGTGCCAGTAGTCCCCGCACAGATACGCAGTATTTT.

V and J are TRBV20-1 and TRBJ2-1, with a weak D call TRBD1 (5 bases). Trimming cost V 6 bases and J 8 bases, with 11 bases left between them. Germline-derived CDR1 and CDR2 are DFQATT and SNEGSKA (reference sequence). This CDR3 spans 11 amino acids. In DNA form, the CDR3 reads TGCAGTGCAAGGGCAGGGTATGAGCAGTTCTTC. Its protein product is CSARAGYEQFF.

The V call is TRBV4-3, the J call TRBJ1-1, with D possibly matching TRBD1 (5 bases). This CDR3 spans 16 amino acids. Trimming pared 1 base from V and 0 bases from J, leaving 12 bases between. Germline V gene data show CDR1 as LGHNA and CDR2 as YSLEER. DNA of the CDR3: TGCGCCAGCAGCCAAGGGGGCGGCAGGTTGAACACTGAAGCTTTCTTT. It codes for CASSQGGGRLNTEAFF.